The 9 T cell receptor beta chains presented below share a single source sample, sequenced in a study of Ad26.COV2.S vaccination and SARS-CoV-2 variants. Treatment in this sample: roughly 19 received Ad26.COV2.S at low or high dose, single or two shots; about 5 received placebo; per-sample allocation not given. Vaccine and placebo recipients were sampled on day 63 after the first injection. The method was immunoSEQ multiplex PCR; TCRdb's version includes in-frame clones alone and lacks a portion of them. The sample shows some 300,000 clones, around 84% of them seen only once. Material: peripheral blood, obtained in a trial of Ad26.COV2.S vaccine versus placebo. These receptors were obtained from a person aged 18-65 years who received the Ad26.COV2.S COVID-19 vaccine or a placebo.

The chain is built from TRBV3-1 (or the pseudogene TRBV3-2) and TRBJ2-7; 10 bases are a match to TRBD2. Germline V gene lookup returns CDR1 LGHDT and CDR2 YNNKEL (reference sequence). The CDR3 runs to 14 residues. The junction had 3 bases not matched to a gene; V was cut back by 2 bases and J by 5 bases. The CDR3 here is CASSQLAGVDEQYF. The CDR3 DNA reads as TGTGCCAGCAGCCAACTAGCGGGGGTGGACGAGCAGTACTTC.

V is TRBV3-1 (or the pseudogene TRBV3-2) and J is TRBJ1-6; D is undetermined. There are 15 residues in the CDR3. Germline V gene lookup returns CDR1 LGHDT and CDR2 YNNKEL (reference sequence). Trimming pared 3 bases from V and 8 bases from J, leaving 14 bases between. CDR3 region: CASSQKHWGHSPLHF. The CDR3 bases are TGTGCCAGCAGCCAGAAACATTGGGGTCATTCACCCCTCCACTTT.

This clone was detected only once. The chain links TRBV5-1 to TRBJ1-2, with TRBD1 matching 7 bases. The CDR3 extends over 16 amino acids. J gave up 4 bases and V 4 bases, and 13 bases lay outside the gene matches. Germline V CDR1 and CDR2: SGHRS, YFSETQ. CDR3 loop: CASSRGGTATGYGYTF. CDR3 sequence (DNA): TGCGCCAGCAGCCGAGGGGGGACAGCGACGGGCTATGGCTACACCTTC.

This clone has a single count. The V gene is TRBV9, the J gene TRBJ2-3, with 7 bases fitting TRBD2. CDR1 is SGDLS, CDR2 YYNGEE, per germline. Trimming took 3 bases from V and 5 from J; bases not matched to a gene: 6. This CDR3 region has 14 residues. The CDR3 bases are TGTGCCAGCAGCGCCCTAGCGGTAAAAGATACGCAGTATTTT. Translating gives CASSALAVKDTQYF. Using reference TRBV9 and TRBJ2-3 for the parts outside the CDR3, the full variable domain is DSGVTQTPKHLITATGQRVTLRCSPRSGDLSVYWYQQSLDQGLQFLIQYYNGEERAKGNILERFSAQQFPDLHSELNLSSLELGDSALYFCASSALAVKDTQYFGPGTRLTVL.

This chain links TRBV4-3 with TRBJ2-1; D is perhaps TRBD2 (6 bases). CDR3 length equals 15 residues. Germline loops: CDR1 LGHNA, CDR2 YSLEER. V dropped 0 bases and J dropped 3 bases, with 9 bases sitting between them. This CDR3 reads CASSQDSGVYNEQFF. CDR3 DNA sequence: TGCGCCAGCAGCCAAGATTCGGGGGTCTACAATGAGCAGTTCTTC.

This clone was picked up a small number of times. The chain joins TRBV7-9 to TRBJ1-5; D possibly corresponds to TRBD1 (6 bases). The length of the CDR3 is 14 residues. Trimming removed 5 bases at V and 1 base at J, with 9 bases between. CDR1 and CDR2 from the germline V gene are SEHNR and FQNEAQ (reference sequence). The CDR3 is CASSRTGSNQPQHF. DNA of the CDR3: TGTGCCAGCAGCCGAACAGGGAGCAATCAGCCCCAGCATTTT. The variable domain in full, completed from reference TRBV7-9 and TRBJ1-5, reads DTGVSQNPRHKITKRGQNVTFRCDPISEHNRLYWYRQTLGQGPEFLTYFQNEAQLEKSRLLSDRFSAERPKGSFSTLEIQRTEQGDSAMYLCASSRTGSNQPQHFGDGTRLSIL.

V gene TRBV6-5 combines with J gene TRBJ1-4, with D possibly matching TRBD1 (5 bases). Germline V CDR1 and CDR2: MNHEY, SVGAGI. V gave up 0 bases and J gave up 8 bases, with 13 bases separating them. CDR3 length: 15 amino acids. The DNA of the CDR3 is TGTGCCAGCAGTTACTCAGGGAGGAGACAGGAAAAACTGTTTTTT. Translation gives CASSYSGRRQEKLFF.

This chain connects TRBV4-3 to TRBJ2-3; the match to TRBD2 covers 10 bases. The CDR3 is 19 amino acids. Germline-derived CDR1 and CDR2 are LGHNA and YSLEER. V lost 4 bases, J lost 5 bases, and 18 bases stayed unmatched. CDR3 in amino acids: CASSRGGGWSGGAEDTQYF. The CDR3, as DNA: TGCGCCAGCAGCCGCGGAGGGGGATGGAGCGGGGGGGCCGAAGATACGCAGTATTTT.

The chain is built from TRBV11-2 and TRBJ2-7; D is possibly TRBD1 (5 bases). The V end lost 4 bases, the J end lost 4 bases, and 20 bases lay between the germline ends. Per germline, CDR1 SGHAT and CDR2 FQNNGV. This CDR3 region has 16 residues. The CDR3 here is CASSSYLGVGAYEQYF. The DNA for the CDR3 is TGTGCCAGCAGCTCCTACTTAGGGGTCGGAGCTTACGAGCAGTACTTC. Full variable domain (outside the CDR3, taken from reference TRBV11-2 and TRBJ2-7): EAGVAQSPRYKIIEKRQSVAFWCNPISGHATLYWYQQILGQGPKLLIQFQNNGVVDDSQLPKDRFSAERLKGVDSTLKIQPAKLEDSAVYLCASSSYLGVGAYEQYFGPGTRLTVT.